Included here is one T cell receptor beta chain sequence, with context. Method: immunoSEQ multiplex PCR; TCRdb's copy keeps in-frame clones and lacks some. The sample lists approximately 180,000 clones; 87% were seen once. This entry comes from a study of blood T cell repertoires in COVID-19. As for the study in general: T cells, B-cell-depleted T cells, or PBMCs provided the cDNA or gDNA that served as material.

The CDR3 length is 13 residues. The V and J ends lost 6 bases and 5 bases respectively, with 13 bases between them. The V call is TRBV12-3 or TRBV12-4, the J call TRBJ1-2; D is perhaps TRBD1 (5 bases). Sequenced: peripheral blood. This sequence originates from a woman aged 45-65 years with acute or convalescent COVID-19. CDR3: CASRYDSGYGYTF. As DNA, the CDR3 is TGTGCCAGCAGATACGACAGTGGGTATGGCTACACCTTC.